A single sample is the source of the 13 T cell receptor beta chains below, sequenced in a study of identical twins. Via MiXCR, TCRdb re-called the 5' RACE reads, giving one row per CDR3 protein. The sample consists of 450,000 or so distinct CDR3 sequences, 24% of them appearing once. The same data also contributed to another study, on T cells expressing NK-cell markers.

Sample: CD4+ T cells sorted from blood. The receptors stem from a woman younger than 35 in good health.

The chain recombines TRBV20-1 with TRBJ1-2; unclear D gene. The V end was cut by 6 bases, the J end by 1 base, with 9 bases between. The CDR3 has 12 amino acids. Germline CDR1 reads DFQATT; CDR2 reads SNEGSKA (reference sequence). The CDR3 nucleotides are TGCAGTGCGACGATTGGTAACTATGGCTACACCTTC. This encodes CSATIGNYGYTF.

The J gene is TRBJ2-1, the V gene TRBV5-1; 8 nucleotides line up with TRBD2. CDR1 SGHRS and CDR2 YFSETQ come from the germline V gene. The CDR3 spans 15 residues. Trimming at V came to 3 bases and at J to 4 bases, leaving 6 bases not matched to a gene. DNA of the CDR3: TGCGCCAGCAGCTCGGGAGGCGGGGGGTACAATGAGCAGTTCTTC. Translating it yields CASSSGGGGYNEQFF.

The gene calls are TRBV12-3 or TRBV12-4 and TRBJ2-7; D uncertain. Trimming took 6 bases from V and 9 from J, leaving 12 bases between them. CDR3 length: 11 amino acids. The CDR3 coding sequence is TGTGCCAGCAGCTTCGGATCCATGCAGTACTTC. Translated, it gives CASSFGSMQYF.

In this sample, this clonotype turned up a few times. V gene TRBV12-3 or TRBV12-4 combines with J gene TRBJ2-5; D is possibly TRBD1 (6 bases). V was pared by 2 bases and J by 2 bases, with 12 bases between. The CDR3 is 15 residues long. CDR3 DNA sequence: TGTGCCAGCAGTTTAAGGGCAGGGGAACAAGAGACCCAGTACTTC. As protein: CASSLRAGEQETQYF.

The V call is TRBV7-9, the J call TRBJ2-7; D gene uncertain. This CDR3 is 13 amino acids long. CDR1 and CDR2 (germline): SEHNR, FQNEAQ (reference sequence). V was shortened by 0 bases and J by 3 bases, with 6 bases between the two germline ends. The CDR3 bases are TGTGCCAGCAGCTTAGCAGTATTCTACGAGCAGTACTTC. This codes for CASSLAVFYEQYF.

This clonotype appeared many times. This chain links TRBV12-3 or TRBV12-4 with TRBJ1-2; TRBD1 agrees at 7 bases. The CDR3 is 14 residues long. The ends lost 6 bases at V and 4 bases at J; junction bases unmatched: 8. The CDR3 region is CASSDGQVSYGYTF. The CDR3 DNA follows: TGTGCCAGCAGCGATGGACAGGTCTCCTATGGCTACACCTTC.

The V gene is TRBV20-1, the J gene TRBJ1-1; a possible D gene is TRBD1 (6 bases). The V end was cut by 6 bases, the J end by 0 bases, with 14 bases between. The CDR3 loop spans 14 amino acids. Looked up from germline, CDR1 is DFQATT and CDR2 is SNEGSKA (reference sequence). The chain's CDR3 is CSARDIRMNTEAFF. CDR3 in DNA: TGCAGTGCCCGGGACATTCGGATGAACACTGAAGCTTTCTTT.

This sequence joins TRBV20-1 and TRBJ2-1; no clear D gene. The CDR3 extends over 11 amino acids. Germline CDR1 DFQATT, CDR2 SNEGSKA (reference sequence). Trimming left V 0 bases short and J 6 bases short, with 3 bases between. CDR3 region: CSARETNEQFF. CDR3 nucleotides: TGCAGTGCTAGAGAGACCAATGAGCAGTTCTTC.

The chain couples TRBV6-5 to TRBJ2-1; 7 nucleotides match TRBD1. The CDR3 has 15 residues. J was trimmed by 3 bases and V by 4 bases; bases with no gene match: 6. In germline, CDR1 is MNHEY, CDR2 SVGAGI. The CDR3 reads CASSSRQGYYNEQFF. CDR3 DNA sequence: TGTGCCAGCAGTTCCCGACAGGGTTACTACAATGAGCAGTTCTTC.

This clonotype was counted only a few times. The chain has TRBV29-1 and TRBJ2-3; 7 bases fit TRBD2. CDR1 SQVTM and CDR2 ANQGSEA come from the germline V gene. CDR3 length: 16 residues. The V gene end was trimmed by 4 bases and the J gene end by 5 bases; junction bases not matched to a gene: 15. This chain's CDR3 is CSVALAEPRGLDTQYF. Written as DNA, the CDR3 is TGCAGCGTTGCGCTAGCGGAGCCTCGGGGTTTAGATACGCAGTATTTT.

The gene calls are TRBV20-1 and TRBJ2-5; D is uncertain. Germline V gene sequence: CDR1 DFQATT, CDR2 SNEGSKA (reference sequence). The V and J ends lost 5 bases and 4 bases respectively, with 14 bases between them. The CDR3 is 13 amino acids. CDR3 coding DNA: TGCAGTGCTTCAGACCCCCAGCTAGAGACCCAGTACTTC. Amino acid sequence: CSASDPQLETQYF.

The sample holds a few counts of this clonotype. The chain recombines TRBV6-2 or TRBV6-3 with TRBJ2-1, with D uncertain. The V end was cut by 8 bases, the J end by 8 bases, with 10 bases between. Germline V lookup: CDR1 MNHEY, CDR2 SVGEGT. The CDR3 covers 11 residues. The CDR3 nucleotides are TGTGCCAGCCAAGATATCTATGAGCAGTTCTTC. The encoded protein is CASQDIYEQFF.

This clonotype has at least ten counts. The chain couples TRBV12-3 or TRBV12-4 to TRBJ1-3; the match to TRBD1 covers 10 bases. The CDR3 sequence is 15 residues long. V was clipped by 5 bases and J by 4 bases; unmatched bases: 5. Here the CDR3 reads CASSPTGGVGNTIYF. Written as DNA, the CDR3 is TGTGCCAGCAGTCCGACAGGGGGCGTCGGAAACACCATATATTTT.